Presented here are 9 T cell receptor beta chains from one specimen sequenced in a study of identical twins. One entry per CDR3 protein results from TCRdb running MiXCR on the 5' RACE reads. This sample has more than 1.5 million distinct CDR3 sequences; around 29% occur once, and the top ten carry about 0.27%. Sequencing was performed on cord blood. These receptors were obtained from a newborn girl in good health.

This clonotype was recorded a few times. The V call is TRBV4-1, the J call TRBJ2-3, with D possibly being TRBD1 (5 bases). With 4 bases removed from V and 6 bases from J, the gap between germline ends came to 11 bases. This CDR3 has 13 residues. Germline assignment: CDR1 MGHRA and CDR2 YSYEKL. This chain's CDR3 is CASSPTRVDTQYF. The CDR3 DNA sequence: TGCGCCAGCAGCCCAACCAGGGTTGATACGCAGTATTTT.

The CDR3 region has the DNA TGTGCCAGCAACGACGGTCTTGCGGCGATCATAGATACGCAGTATTTT. It translates to CASNDGLAAIIDTQYF. The chain couples TRBV2 to TRBJ2-3; D call uncertain. Germline CDR1 SNHLY, CDR2 FYNNEI. The CDR3 loop spans 16 amino acids. Trimming removed 7 bases at V and 5 bases at J, with 22 bases between. Full variable domain (missing parts from reference TRBV2 and TRBJ2-3): EPEVTQTPSHQVTQMGQEVILRCVPISNHLYFYWYRQILGQKVEFLVSFYNNEISEKSEIFDDQFSVERPDGSNFTLKIRSTKLEDSAMYFCASNDGLAAIIDTQYFGPGTRLTVL.

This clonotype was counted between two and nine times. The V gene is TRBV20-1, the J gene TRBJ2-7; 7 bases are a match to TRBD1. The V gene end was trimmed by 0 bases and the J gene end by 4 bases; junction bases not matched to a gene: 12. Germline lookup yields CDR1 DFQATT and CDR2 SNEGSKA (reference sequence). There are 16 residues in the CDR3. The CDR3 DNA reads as TGCAGTGCTAGAGATTTACCGGGACAGAACTTATACGAGCAGTACTTC. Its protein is CSARDLPGQNLYEQYF.

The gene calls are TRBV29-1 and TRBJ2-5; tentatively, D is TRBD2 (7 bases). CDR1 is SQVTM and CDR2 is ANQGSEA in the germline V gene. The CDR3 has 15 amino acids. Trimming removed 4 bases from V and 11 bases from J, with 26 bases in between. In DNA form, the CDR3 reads TGCAGCGTTGGGGGGGCGACTAGCCCTACATTGCGGCAGTACTTC. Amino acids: CSVGGATSPTLRQYF.

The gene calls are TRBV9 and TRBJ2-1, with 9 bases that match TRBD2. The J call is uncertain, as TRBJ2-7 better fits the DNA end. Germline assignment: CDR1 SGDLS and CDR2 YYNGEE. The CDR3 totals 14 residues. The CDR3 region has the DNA TGTGCCAGCAACCGAGATAGCGGGAGCCACGGGCAGTACTTC. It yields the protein CASNRDSGSHGQYF.

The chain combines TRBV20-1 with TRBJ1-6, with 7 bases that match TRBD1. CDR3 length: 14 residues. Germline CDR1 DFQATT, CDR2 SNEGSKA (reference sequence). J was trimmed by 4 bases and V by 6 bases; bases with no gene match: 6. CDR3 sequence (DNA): TGCAGTGCCCCATTGGGACAGTATAATTCACCCCTCCACTTT. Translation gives CSAPLGQYNSPLHF.

Here the CDR3 reads CASSFWGSNEKLFF. CDR3 sequence (DNA): TGCGCCAGCAGCTTTTGGGGGTCTAATGAAAAACTGTTTTTT. V and J are TRBV5-1 and TRBJ1-4; maybe TRBD1 (5 bases). Per germline, CDR1 SGHRS and CDR2 YFSETQ. Trimming removed 2 bases from V and 3 bases from J, with 8 bases in between. This CDR3 is 14 amino acids long.

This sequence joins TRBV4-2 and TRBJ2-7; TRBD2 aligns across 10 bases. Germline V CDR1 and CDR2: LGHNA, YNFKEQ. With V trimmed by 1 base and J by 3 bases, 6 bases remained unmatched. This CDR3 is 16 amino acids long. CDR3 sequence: CASSQGRLAGVYEQYF. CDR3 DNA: TGTGCCAGCAGCCAAGGGCGGCTAGCGGGAGTCTACGAGCAGTACTTC.

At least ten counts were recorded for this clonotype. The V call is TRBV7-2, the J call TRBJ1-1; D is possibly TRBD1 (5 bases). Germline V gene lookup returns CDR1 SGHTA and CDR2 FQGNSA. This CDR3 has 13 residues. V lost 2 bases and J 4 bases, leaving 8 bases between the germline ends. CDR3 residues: CASSLWGSTEAFF. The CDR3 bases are TGTGCCAGCAGCTTATGGGGGAGCACTGAAGCTTTCTTT.